The TCR beta chain under discussion was sequenced for a study of vaccination and CD4 T cells after COVID-19. As for the study in general: Controls used CEFX viral epitopes (positive), HIV-1 Nef peptides (negative), or no peptide. Whole-study findings and limits: It was observed that, in convalescent patients, a median around 85% of reactive clones arose only post-vaccination.

Concerning this clonotype: Its antigen is as yet unknown.

Regarding treatment: approximately 11-day PBMC culture with coronavirus spike peptide pools or control peptides (ViraFEST assay). Researchers used the Oncomine TCR Beta short-read assay to sequence DNA from cultured CD4+ T cells. TCRdb called the PCR reads again in MiXCR, with one record for every CDR3 protein. Of about 19,000 distinct CDR3 sequences listed, approximately 37% are singletons. The V end was cut by 2 bases, the J end by 7 bases, with 18 bases between. This CDR3 region has 16 residues. Germline V gene data show CDR1 as MDHEN and CDR2 as SYDVKM. V is TRBV28 and J is TRBJ1-5; perhaps TRBD1 as D (6 bases). This clonotype originated in a human donor with COVID-19. Sequences were obtained from cultured CD4+ T cells from blood. Written as DNA, the CDR3 is TGTGCCAGCAGTTTAGGGGGCTTGCGGAAGGGCCAGCCCCAGCATTTT. This translates into CASSLGGLRKGQPQHF.